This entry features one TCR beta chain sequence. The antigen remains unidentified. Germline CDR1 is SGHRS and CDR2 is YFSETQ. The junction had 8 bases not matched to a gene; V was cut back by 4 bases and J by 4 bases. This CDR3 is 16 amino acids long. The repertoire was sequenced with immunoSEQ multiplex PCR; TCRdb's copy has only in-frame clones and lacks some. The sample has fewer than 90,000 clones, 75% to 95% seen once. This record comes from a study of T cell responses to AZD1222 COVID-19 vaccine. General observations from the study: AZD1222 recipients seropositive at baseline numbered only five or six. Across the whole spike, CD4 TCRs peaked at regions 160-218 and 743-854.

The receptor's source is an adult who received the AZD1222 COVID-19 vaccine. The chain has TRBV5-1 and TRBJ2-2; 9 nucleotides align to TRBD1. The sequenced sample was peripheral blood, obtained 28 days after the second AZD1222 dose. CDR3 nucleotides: TGCGCCAGCAGCCTGACAGGGACAGGGAGCACCGGGGAGCTGTTTTTT. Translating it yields CASSLTGTGSTGELFF.